The source of this T cell receptor beta chain is a study of Graves' ophthalmopathy and Graves' hyperthyroidism. Across the whole study: At initial diagnosis, peripheral blood was obtained, and this preceded any treatment.

Whole-study results and caveats: Blood samples also showed most expanded thyroid clonotypes exceeding 0.001 frequency.

Many counts were recorded for this clonotype. Its antigen is as yet unknown. In germline, CDR1 is SGHTA, CDR2 FQGNSA. The CDR3 covers 14 residues. Trimming shortened V by 2 bases and J by 2 bases, and 9 bases separated the two germline ends. Eligible hyperthyroidism cases comprised new diagnoses of under 2 months' duration in individuals aged 18 to 65. Using RNA transcripts, the TCR beta CDR3 regions were amplified. Investigators did first-round RT-PCR with HTBI primers, then second-round multiplex PCR. TCRdb redid the calling of the multiplex PCR reads with MiXCR, one entry per CDR3 protein. The sample carries a few hundred thousand distinct CDR3 sequences, 17% recorded once.

The rearrangement joins TRBV7-2 to TRBJ2-5; D remains unclear. The clonotype originates from an adult woman with stable Graves' hyperthyroidism. The sequencing sample was made of peripheral blood. In nucleotides, the CDR3 is TGTGCCAGCAGCTTAAGACCCGCACAAGAGACCCAGTACTTC. Its translation is CASSLRPAQETQYF.